The TCR beta chain under discussion was sequenced for a study of cytomegalovirus exposure and HLA in healthy donors. Deletions cut 4 bases from V and 4 bases from J, with 14 bases between. CDR1 and CDR2 from the germline V gene are SGHRS and YFSETQ. This CDR3 is 14 amino acids long. A remark on this clone: Its specificity is unknown.

PCR employed 60 Vbeta and 13 Jbeta primers. Sequencing was performed with immunoSEQ multiplex PCR; in TCRdb, only in-frame clones are kept and a portion is missing. Here the sample spans 150,000 to 200,000 clones, roughly 82% being singletons. Study results and limitations: Across HLA loci, a later analysis found differing TCR association rates, with DRB1 most and HLA-C fewest.

The chain employs TRBV5-1 and TRBJ1-2; D possibly corresponds to TRBD1 (5 bases). This receptor was taken from a woman between 50 and 59 years old in good health and CMV-seronegative. The sequenced sample was PBMCs. This chain's CDR3 is CASSPLGGSYGYTF. The CDR3 nucleotides read TGCGCCAGCAGCCCCCTCGGGGGAAGCTATGGCTACACCTTC.